Detailed here is one T cell receptor beta chain. Its antigen is currently unknown. Trimming took 2 bases from V and 5 from J; bases not matched to a gene: 7. Germline CDR1 and CDR2: DFQATT and SNEGSKA (reference sequence). This CDR3 region has 14 residues. Quantitative 5'-RACE with molecular barcodes generated TCR beta libraries. TCRdb independently ran MiXCR on the 5' RACE reads; one entry per CDR3 protein. Here the sample spans about 750,000 distinct CDR3 sequences, about 20% being singletons. This sample stems from a study of CD8 T cells in ankylosing spondylitis. Whole-study results and caveats: Reported data indicate significant enrichment of disease-linked clones within matched ankylosing spondylitis synovial fluid. In synovial fluid and blood from reactive arthritis, some motif variants were previously reported. Apparently characteristic of ankylosing spondylitis blood was a TCR beta motif (roughly eight highly homologous variants).

The rearrangement links TRBV20-1 to TRBJ2-3; 7 bases line up with TRBD2. The sequenced material came from blood, either unsorted or a sorted T cell fraction (not recorded which). The sequence was collected from a male donor with ankylosing spondylitis. The CDR3 DNA reads as TGCAGTGCTAGAAGCGCGGGGAGGGGAGATACGCAGTATTTT. It is translated as CSARSAGRGDTQYF.